The present T cell receptor beta chain was sequenced within a study of cytomegalovirus exposure and HLA in healthy donors. Study-level points and caveats: In presence/absence analyses, roughly uniform sequencing depth across donors was assumed. In a later analysis, at a false discovery rate of 0.05, fewer than 20,000 TCR beta sequences were associated with HLA alleles.

V lost 5 bases and J lost 3, with 14 bases in between. The germline V gene has CDR1 MDHEN and CDR2 SYDVKM. The CDR3 is made up of 15 amino acids. Remarks on this clone: The target antigen is unknown.

It was with 60 Vbeta and 13 Jbeta primers that the PCR ran. The data were produced by immunoSEQ multiplex PCR, yet TCRdb's version contains in-frame clones alone and is incomplete. The sample consists of 270,000 or so clones, just over 85% of them appearing once. The sequenced material came from PBMCs. The clonotype comes from a man aged 35-49 years in good health and CMV-seropositive. This chain joins TRBV28 and TRBJ1-5; tentative D call: TRBD1 (6 bases). CDR3 DNA: TGTGCCAGCAGTCTTTTCCGGACAGCCAATCAGCCCCAGCATTTT. This codes for CASSLFRTANQPQHF.